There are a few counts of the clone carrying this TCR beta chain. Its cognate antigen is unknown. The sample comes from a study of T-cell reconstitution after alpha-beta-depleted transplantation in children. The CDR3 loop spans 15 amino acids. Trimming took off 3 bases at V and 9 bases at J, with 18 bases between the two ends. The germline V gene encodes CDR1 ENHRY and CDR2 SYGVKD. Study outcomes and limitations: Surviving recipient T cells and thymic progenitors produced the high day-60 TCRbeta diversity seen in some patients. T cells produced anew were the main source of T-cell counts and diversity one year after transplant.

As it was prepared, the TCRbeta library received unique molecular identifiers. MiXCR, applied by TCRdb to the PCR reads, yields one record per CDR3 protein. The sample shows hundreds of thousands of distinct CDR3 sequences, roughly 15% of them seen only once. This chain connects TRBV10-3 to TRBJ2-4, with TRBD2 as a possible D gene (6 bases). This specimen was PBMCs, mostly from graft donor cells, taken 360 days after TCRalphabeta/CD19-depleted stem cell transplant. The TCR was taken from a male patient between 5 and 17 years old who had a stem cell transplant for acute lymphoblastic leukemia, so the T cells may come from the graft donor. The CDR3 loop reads CAISDSWGSGAIQYF. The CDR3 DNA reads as TGTGCCATCAGTGACTCTTGGGGTAGCGGAGCCATTCAGTACTTC.